A selection of T cell receptor beta chains follows, all from one sample in a study of blood T cell repertoires in COVID-19. The data were produced by immunoSEQ multiplex PCR, yet TCRdb's version contains in-frame clones alone and is incomplete. The table has roughly 170,000 clones, more than 65% seen once. The sample was PBMCs or T cells enriched from blood (not recorded which). These receptors originate from a man in his 60s who had recovered from COVID-19. Each CDR3 is given with its conserved first and last residue. D genes are given only for firm matches. Expanded clones are given a class, and other clones once, few, many or no size at all.

V gene: TRBV30
clone size: -
J gene: TRBJ2-5
D gene: TRBD1
CDR3 DNA: TGTGCCTGGAGAGGGCAGGGGGAACAAGAGACCCAGTACTTC
CDR3 protein: CAWRGQGEQETQYF

V gene: TRBV7-9
clone size: -
J gene: TRBJ2-5
D gene: TRBD1
CDR3 DNA: TGTGCCAGCAGCTTAGTAAGGCAGGGGGCTCAGAGAGGCTTGGAGACCCAGTACTTC
CDR3 protein: CASSLVRQGAQRGLETQYF

V gene: TRBV5-1
clone size: -
J gene: TRBJ2-2
D gene: TRBD1
CDR3 DNA: TGCGCCAGCAGCTCCCCCCGGACAGGCTTCGACACCGGGGAGCTGTTTTTT
CDR3 protein: CASSSPRTGFDTGELFF

V gene: TRBV9
clone size: few
J gene: TRBJ1-1
D gene: -
CDR3 DNA: TGTGCCAGCAGCGCCCAATCCGACAGCCTTGAAGCTTTCTTT
CDR3 protein: CASSAQSDSLEAFF

V gene: TRBV12-3/TRBV12-4
clone size: -
J gene: TRBJ1-1
D gene: -
CDR3 DNA: TGTGCCAGCAGTTTTAAGGAGGGTGAAGCTTTCTTT
CDR3 protein: CASSFKEGEAFF

V gene: TRBV10-3
clone size: few
J gene: TRBJ2-5
D gene: TRBD2
CDR3 DNA: TGTGCCATCAAGGAGGGAGGGGAGACCCAGTACTTC
CDR3 protein: CAIKEGGETQYF

V gene: TRBV5-1
clone size: -
J gene: TRBJ2-1
D gene: TRBD1
CDR3 DNA: TGCGCCAGCAGCTTAAGAATCCTCCGGGACAGGGGGCGCGATGAGCAGTTCTTC
CDR3 protein: CASSLRILRDRGRDEQFF

V gene: TRBV24-1
clone size: many
J gene: TRBJ1-2
D gene: -
CDR3 DNA: TGTGCCACCAGTGCGTCAGGTGAATATGGCTACACCTTC
CDR3 protein: CATSASGEYGYTF

V gene: TRBV5-6
clone size: -
J gene: TRBJ2-5
D gene: TRBD2
CDR3 DNA: TGTGCCAGCAGCAAGTCCGGTGGTAGCGGGAGGGAGACCCAGTACTTC
CDR3 protein: CASSKSGGSGRETQYF

V gene: TRBV10-3
clone size: -
J gene: TRBJ1-3
D gene: -
CDR3 DNA: TGTGCCATCAGTACCCCGGGGTACGGAAACACCATATATTTT
CDR3 protein: CAISTPGYGNTIYF

V gene: TRBV7-2
clone size: -
J gene: TRBJ2-5
D gene: -
CDR3 DNA: TGTGCCAGCAGCAATCCCGGTTCAGGGCGGACCCAGTACTTC
CDR3 protein: CASSNPGSGRTQYF

V gene: TRBV13
clone size: -
J gene: TRBJ1-4
D gene: TRBD1
CDR3 DNA: TGTGCCAGCAGCGTCCGGGACAGCCCTAATGAAAAACTGTTTTTT
CDR3 protein: CASSVRDSPNEKLFF

V gene: TRBV27
clone size: -
J gene: TRBJ2-7
D gene: TRBD2
CDR3 DNA: TGTGCCAGCAGTTTATCGCTACTAGCGGGATACGAGCAGTACTTC
CDR3 protein: CASSLSLLAGYEQYF

V gene: TRBV9
clone size: once
J gene: TRBJ2-1
D gene: -
CDR3 DNA: TGTGCCAGCAGCGTAGGCGCAGGGGCAGTGGATGAGCAGTTCTTC
CDR3 protein: CASSVGAGAVDEQFF

V gene: TRBV5-1
clone size: -
J gene: TRBJ2-7
D gene: TRBD2
CDR3 DNA: TGCGCCAGCAGCTCCGACTCGGCGGGAGTCTACGAGCAGTACTTC
CDR3 protein: CASSSDSAGVYEQYF

V gene: TRBV6-4
clone size: -
J gene: TRBJ1-6
D gene: TRBD1
CDR3 DNA: TGTGCCAGCAGTGTCGATCGGACAGGCTCACCCCTCCACTTT
CDR3 protein: CASSVDRTGSPLHF

V gene: TRBV30
clone size: -
J gene: TRBJ2-3
D gene: TRBD1
CDR3 DNA: TGTGCCTGGAGTGTAGGGACAGGGACCCAGCAGGGCGATACGCAGTATTTT
CDR3 protein: CAWSVGTGTQQGDTQYF

V gene: TRBV14
clone size: -
J gene: TRBJ2-7
D gene: TRBD1
CDR3 DNA: TGTGCCAGCAGCCAAGTCAGGGGGCCGGGCGAGCAGTACTTC
CDR3 protein: CASSQVRGPGEQYF

V gene: TRBV11-2
clone size: -
J gene: TRBJ1-5
D gene: -
CDR3 DNA: TGTGCCAGCAGCCTCAACAGGGTAGGTCAGCCCCAGCATTTT
CDR3 protein: CASSLNRVGQPQHF

V gene: TRBV5-1
clone size: -
J gene: TRBJ2-7
D gene: -
CDR3 DNA: TGCGCCAGCAGCTTGGTGGAGGGTTACGAGCAGTACTTC
CDR3 protein: CASSLVEGYEQYF

V gene: TRBV5-1
clone size: -
J gene: TRBJ1-5
D gene: -
CDR3 DNA: TGCGCCAGCAGCTTGGACCCGACTCTCGGGCCCCAGCATTTT
CDR3 protein: CASSLDPTLGPQHF

V gene: TRBV29-1
clone size: -
J gene: TRBJ2-1
D gene: -
CDR3 DNA: TGCAGCGTTGATACCGGGACATTCAACAATGAGCAGTTCTTC
CDR3 protein: CSVDTGTFNNEQFF

V gene: TRBV7-8
clone size: -
J gene: TRBJ1-4
D gene: -
CDR3 DNA: TGTGCCAGCAGCCCCCCGGCCACTCTAGCTGAAAAACTGTTTTTT
CDR3 protein: CASSPPATLAEKLFF

V gene: TRBV11-2
clone size: -
J gene: TRBJ2-2
D gene: -
CDR3 DNA: TGTGCCAGCAGCTGGCGGGAGGAGCTGTTTTTT
CDR3 protein: CASSWREELFF

V gene: TRBV11-3
clone size: -
J gene: TRBJ2-1
D gene: TRBD2
CDR3 DNA: TGTGCCAGCAGCTTAGGAGGGACTAGCGGGGGTGGTGAGCAGTTCTTC
CDR3 protein: CASSLGGTSGGGEQFF

V gene: TRBV27
clone size: -
J gene: TRBJ1-5
D gene: -
CDR3 DNA: TGTGCCAGCAAAGGGAACCGGGACTTCAATCAGCCCCAGCATTTT
CDR3 protein: CASKGNRDFNQPQHF

V gene: TRBV28
clone size: -
J gene: TRBJ1-6
D gene: -
CDR3 DNA: TGTGCCAGCAGTTTATATTGGAGGAGTACCCCCTCGGATAATTCACCCCTCCACTTT
CDR3 protein: CASSLYWRSTPSDNSPLHF

V gene: TRBV12-3/TRBV12-4
clone size: -
J gene: TRBJ2-5
D gene: -
CDR3 DNA: TGTGCCAGCAGTTACTCGAGTAGGGGGACCCAGTACTTC
CDR3 protein: CASSYSSRGTQYF

V gene: TRBV6-5
clone size: -
J gene: TRBJ1-6
D gene: -
CDR3 DNA: TGTGCCAGCAGTTACTCACAGGTCAATTCACCCCTCCACTTT
CDR3 protein: CASSYSQVNSPLHF

V gene: TRBV12-3/TRBV12-4
clone size: few
J gene: TRBJ1-5
D gene: -
CDR3 DNA: TGTGCCAGCAGCCCGGGGAGAAATCAGCCCCAGCATTTT
CDR3 protein: CASSPGRNQPQHF

V gene: TRBV5-5
clone size: -
J gene: TRBJ1-2
D gene: -
CDR3 DNA: TGTGCCAGCAGCTTGGTTCAGACGCTTCGGGATGGCTACACCTTC
CDR3 protein: CASSLVQTLRDGYTF

V gene: TRBV4-1
clone size: -
J gene: TRBJ2-3
D gene: TRBD2
CDR3 DNA: TGCGCCAGCAGTAAACTAGCGGGAGGGTCGGATACGCAGTATTTT
CDR3 protein: CASSKLAGGSDTQYF

V gene: TRBV7-9
clone size: -
J gene: TRBJ2-7
D gene: -
CDR3 DNA: TGTGCCAGCAGCTTAGCTCAGAGGGTGGAGGGCCAGTACTTC
CDR3 protein: CASSLAQRVEGQYF

V gene: TRBV27
clone size: -
J gene: TRBJ2-1
D gene: TRBD1
CDR3 DNA: TGTGCCAGCAGTTTAAACAGGGGGTACAATGAGCAGTTCTTC
CDR3 protein: CASSLNRGYNEQFF

V gene: TRBV7-2
clone size: -
J gene: TRBJ2-3
D gene: TRBD1
CDR3 DNA: TGTGCCAGCAGCCCGGACAGGAGCACAGATACGCAGTATTTT
CDR3 protein: CASSPDRSTDTQYF

V gene: TRBV28
clone size: -
J gene: TRBJ1-4
D gene: -
CDR3 DNA: TGTGCCAGCAGTTCCCCCCAGGGGAGGGGTGAAAAACTGTTTTTT
CDR3 protein: CASSSPQGRGEKLFF

V gene: TRBV10-3
clone size: -
J gene: TRBJ2-7
D gene: -
CDR3 DNA: TGTGCCATCAGATTCAGCCTCGGGATCTCCTACGAGCAGTACTTC
CDR3 protein: CAIRFSLGISYEQYF

V gene: TRBV28
clone size: -
J gene: TRBJ1-3
D gene: TRBD1
CDR3 DNA: TGTGCCAGCGGAGCCGGGACAGCATCTGGAAACACCATATATTTT
CDR3 protein: CASGAGTASGNTIYF

V gene: TRBV27
clone size: -
J gene: TRBJ1-1
D gene: -
CDR3 DNA: TGTGCCAGCAGTCAGGGCACTGAAGCTTTCTTT
CDR3 protein: CASSQGTEAFF

V gene: TRBV7-9
clone size: few
J gene: TRBJ2-3
D gene: TRBD2
CDR3 DNA: TGTGCCAGCAGCTCCCGGGAGGGGAGCACAGATACGCAGTATTTT
CDR3 protein: CASSSREGSTDTQYF

V gene: TRBV24-1
clone size: -
J gene: TRBJ2-3
D gene: TRBD2
CDR3 DNA: TGTGCCACCAGTCTCGGGGGGGGCACAGATACGCAGTATTTT
CDR3 protein: CATSLGGGTDTQYF

V gene: TRBV7-9
clone size: -
J gene: TRBJ2-2
D gene: -
CDR3 DNA: TGTGCCAGCAGCCGCTGGGCCGGGAACACCGGGGAGCTGTTTTTT
CDR3 protein: CASSRWAGNTGELFF